These 20 T cell receptor beta chains were all obtained from the same sample, sequenced in a study of CD8 T cells in Susac syndrome. RNA amounts of 0.5 to 1 ug underwent reverse transcription with random hexamers. MiXCR, applied by TCRdb to the immunoSEQ multiplex PCR reads, yields one record per CDR3 protein. The sample includes around 280,000 distinct CDR3 sequences, 92% seen only once; the top ten take 0.065%. The sample taken for sequencing was CD4+ T cells from PBMCs. Receptor source: a human donor with multiple sclerosis.

The rearrangement links TRBV20-1 to TRBJ1-1; 12 bases are a match to TRBD1. This CDR3 has 16 amino acids. J lost 3 bases, V lost 3 bases, and 8 bases had no gene match. Looked up from germline, CDR1 is DFQATT and CDR2 is SNEGSKA (reference sequence). DNA of the CDR3: TGCAGTGCTAGTCCGGGACAGGGGGCGAGGCACACTGAAGCTTTCTTT. This codes for CSASPGQGARHTEAFF.

CDR3 DNA: TGTGCCAGTAGTACCTCAGGTAACACTGAAGCTTTCTTT. This gives the protein CASSTSGNTEAFF. The V and J genes are TRBV19 and TRBJ1-1; the D is unclear. Germline CDR1 is LNHDA and CDR2 is SQIVND (reference sequence). V lost 4 bases and J lost 2, with 8 bases in between. This CDR3 comprises 13 residues.

V and J are TRBV11-2 and TRBJ2-7; D is possibly TRBD1 (6 bases). The CDR3 has 16 amino acids. In germline, CDR1 is SGHAT, CDR2 FQNNGV. Deletions cut 4 bases from V and 0 bases from J, with 16 bases between. The CDR3 region has the DNA TGTGCCAGCAGCTCCCTCGGGACACCTAACTCCTACGAGCAGTACTTC. It yields the protein CASSSLGTPNSYEQYF.

V and J are TRBV7-6 and TRBJ1-3; D uncertain. Trimming stripped 5 bases from V and 1 base from J, with 12 bases between. The CDR3 has 15 amino acids. The germline V gene encodes CDR1 SGHVS and CDR2 FNYEAQ. Written as DNA, the CDR3 is TGTGCCAGCAGCCCAGGACGGTCTTCTGGAAACACCATATATTTT. Translated: CASSPGRSSGNTIYF.

The chain couples TRBV5-6 to TRBJ2-7; D remains ambiguous. CDR1 is SGHDT, CDR2 YYEEEE, per germline. There are 15 residues in the CDR3. The V end lost 1 base, the J end lost 6 bases, and 17 bases lay between the germline ends. CDR3 in amino acids: CASSLNQGYSAEQYF. For the CDR3, the DNA is TGTGCCAGCAGCTTGAATCAAGGGTACTCTGCCGAGCAGTACTTC.

The chain carries TRBV7-8 and TRBJ1-1, with D possibly being TRBD1 (6 bases). Germline assignment: CDR1 SGHVS and CDR2 FQNEAQ. Between the trimmed V and J ends, which lost 1 base and 11 bases, there was a span of 11 bases. The CDR3 length is 12 residues. CDR3 coding DNA: TGTGCCAGCAGCTTAGGGGGGACAAGGGCTTTCTTT. Translating gives CASSLGGTRAFF.

V usage is TRBV20-1 and J usage is TRBJ2-7, with TRBD2 matching 9 bases. The CDR3 has 15 amino acids. In germline, CDR1 is DFQATT, CDR2 SNEGSKA (reference sequence). Losses at the gene ends were 1 base for V and 3 bases for J; bases not matched to a gene: 7. As DNA, the CDR3 is TGCAGTGCTAGAGGTCTCTTAGCGGGAGACTACGAGCAGTACTTC. It translates to CSARGLLAGDYEQYF.

The chain uses TRBV30 and TRBJ1-1; D is undetermined. V dropped 1 base and J dropped 0 bases, with 9 bases sitting between them. CDR3 length equals 14 residues. Germline CDR1 and CDR2: GTSNPN and SVGIG (reference sequence). As DNA, the CDR3 is TGTGCCTGGAGTGCCGGACTCATGAACACTGAAGCTTTCTTT. Protein: CAWSAGLMNTEAFF.

The chain recombines TRBV3-1 with TRBJ2-7, with D perhaps matching TRBD2 (6 bases). There are 15 residues in the CDR3. Trimming cost V 1 base and J 2 bases, with 12 bases left between them. CDR1 is LGHDT, CDR2 YNNKEL, per germline (reference sequence). The CDR3: CASSQVAGFPYEQYF. CDR3 nucleotides: TGTGCCAGCAGCCAAGTCGCGGGATTCCCCTACGAGCAGTACTTC.

This clonotype was recorded a few times. This chain uses TRBV5-1 with TRBJ2-5; 9 bases agree with TRBD2. Germline V lookup: CDR1 SGHRS, CDR2 YFSETQ. Trimming at V came to 4 bases and at J to 4 bases, leaving 8 bases not matched to a gene. The CDR3 is 15 residues long. The CDR3 bases are TGCGCCAGCAGCGTCTTAGCGGGAGTTGGAGAGACCCAGTACTTC. Translation: CASSVLAGVGETQYF.

This sequence joins TRBV5-4 and TRBJ1-1; 8 bases agree with TRBD1. V lost 0 bases and J lost 7; bases outside the gene matches: 2. This CDR3 is 13 amino acids long. CDR1 SGHNT and CDR2 YYREEE come from the germline V gene (reference sequence). The CDR3 reads CASSLAGGGEAFF. The CDR3 DNA reads as TGTGCCAGCAGCTTGGCAGGGGGCGGTGAAGCTTTCTTT.

The chain has TRBV19 and TRBJ1-5; no firm D call. Trimming took 9 bases from V and 0 from J, leaving 6 bases between them. This CDR3 comprises 12 residues. The germline V gene encodes CDR1 LNHDA and CDR2 SQIVND (reference sequence). This CDR3 is CASTNSNQPQHF. The CDR3 nucleotides are TGTGCCAGCACTAATAGCAATCAGCCCCAGCATTTT.

The rearrangement joins TRBV4-2 to TRBJ1-5, with 7 bases matching TRBD1. In germline, CDR1 is LGHNA, CDR2 YNFKEQ. This CDR3 region has 15 residues. V was pared by 4 bases and J by 6 bases, with 9 bases of the junction left unmatched. CDR3 in DNA: TGTGCCAGCAGCCTAATGACAGGGAAGCCTCAGCCCCAGCATTTT. Residues: CASSLMTGKPQPQHF.

This clonotype has a single count. The chain combines TRBV7-9 with TRBJ2-7; TRBD1 is a possible D gene (6 bases). Per the germline V gene, CDR1 is SEHNR and CDR2 is FQNEAQ (reference sequence). Deletions cut 2 bases from V and 3 bases from J, with 14 bases between. The CDR3 contains 15 residues. The CDR3 DNA sequence: TGTGCCAGCAGCTTATGGGCAGGGACAAGCTACGAGCAGTACTTC. Translating it yields CASSLWAGTSYEQYF.

The table lists this clonotype with a count of one. V and J are TRBV19 and TRBJ1-5; TRBD1 might be the D (6 bases). Germline V CDR1 and CDR2: LNHDA, SQIVND (reference sequence). This CDR3 comprises 13 residues. Trimming stripped 2 bases from V and 11 bases from J, with 13 bases between. CDR3 sequence: CASSIRGTPTQHF. The CDR3 nucleotides are TGTGCCAGTAGTATAAGGGGGACTCCTACCCAGCATTTT.

The chain joins TRBV7-3 to TRBJ2-1; 9 nucleotides match TRBD1. The ends lost 4 bases at V and 6 bases at J; junction bases unmatched: 10. The germline V gene has CDR1 SGHTA and CDR2 FQGTGA. The length of the CDR3 is 16 residues. The CDR3 loop reads CASSSTGTGRSNEQFF. The CDR3 DNA reads as TGTGCCAGCAGCTCGACCGGGACAGGGAGGTCCAATGAGCAGTTCTTC.

This sequence joins TRBV29-1 and TRBJ2-3; 8 bases fit TRBD2. The V gene end was trimmed by 8 bases and the J gene end by 6 bases; junction bases not matched to a gene: 19. Germline-derived CDR1 and CDR2 are SQVTM and ANQGSEA. This CDR3 spans 16 amino acids. DNA of the CDR3: TGCAGCTCCCGGGGGGGGGACACCGTCCTGGGTGATACGCAGTATTTT. Amino acid sequence: CSSRGGDTVLGDTQYF.

V is TRBV18 and J is TRBJ2-2; a possible D gene is TRBD1 (5 bases). Trimming removed 6 bases from V and 3 bases from J, with 8 bases in between. CDR1 and CDR2 (germline): KGHSH, LQKENI. The CDR3 is made up of 13 amino acids. In nucleotides, the CDR3 is TGTGCCAGCTCCCCCAGGGACACCGGGGAGCTGTTTTTT. Translation: CASSPRDTGELFF.

The chain recombines TRBV7-3 with TRBJ1-1; 9 bases match TRBD1. Germline CDR1 SGHTA, CDR2 FQGTGA. Germline trimming cut 2 bases from V and 4 bases from J; bases unmatched to any gene: 5. This CDR3 contains 15 residues. The CDR3 sequence is CASSLSDRGSTEAFF. The CDR3 DNA follows: TGTGCCAGCAGCTTATCGGACAGGGGCTCCACTGAAGCTTTCTTT.

The genes are TRBV29-1 and TRBJ1-1, with a tentative D call TRBD1 (5 bases). In germline, CDR1 is SQVTM, CDR2 ANQGSEA. V was shortened by 5 bases and J by 4 bases, with 17 bases between the two germline ends. The CDR3 length is 14 residues. As DNA, the CDR3 is TGCAGCGTTTCCGCCCGGGACGTCGGCACTGAAGCTTTCTTT. As protein: CSVSARDVGTEAFF.